What follows is one T cell receptor beta chain and its context. The germline CDR1 and CDR2 sequences are KGHSH and LQKENI. This CDR3 has 15 residues. With 0 bases clipped from V and 8 bases from J, the junction kept 4 bases outside the gene matches. This table comes from immunoSEQ multiplex PCR, and its TCRdb copy is limited to in-frame clones, with some not included. The sample has approximately 210,000 clones; 81% are singletons. This sample was included in a study of blood T cell repertoires in COVID-19. Cohorts were determined from participant-reported clinical history. The V and J genes are TRBV18 and TRBJ2-1, with TRBD2 identical over 10 bases. Sequenced: PBMCs or T cells enriched from blood (not recorded which). The TCR originated in a woman in her 50s with acute COVID-19. The CDR3 protein is CASSPPSGGLYEQFF. DNA of the CDR3: TGTGCCAGCTCACCACCTAGCGGGGGGCTCTATGAGCAGTTCTTC.